The T cell receptor (beta chain) described here comes from a study of long-term antiretroviral therapy in people with HIV. Overall study results and limits: ART was followed by higher diversity that remained below transplant donor controls.

Investigators performed immunoSEQ version v3.0 at survey level. What sequencing targeted per sample was about 35,000-55,000 T-cell genomes. Measured with immunoSEQ multiplex PCR; TCRdb has only the in-frame clones, and not every one. The sample carries 15,000 to 20,000 clones, approximately 90% recorded once. V shed 5 bases and J 4 bases; nucleotides not matched to a gene: 9. CDR1 is SQVTM, CDR2 ANQGSEA, per germline. This CDR3 is 14 amino acids long. Points on this clone: Its cognate antigen is unknown.

The rearrangement joins TRBV29-1 to TRBJ1-1; the match to TRBD1 covers 8 bases. This sample comprised unsorted PBMCs, obtained 0.7 years before starting antiretroviral therapy. This clonotype was sampled from a man aged 50 to 59 with HIV. The CDR3 nucleotides read TGCAGCGTTTTACCAGGGGGCTTTAGCACTGAAGCTTTCTTT. Protein product: CSVLPGGFSTEAFF.